This T cell receptor beta chain originates from a study of identical twins. Study-level findings and limits: Those out-of-frame alpha sequences shared by twins showed an excess of low generation probability. Invariant MAIT and iNKT cells are populations that could partly confound zero-insertion analyses.

Trimming took off 3 bases at V and 7 bases at J, with 10 bases between the two ends. Germline-derived CDR1 and CDR2 are MNHNY and SVGAGI (reference sequence). The CDR3 loop spans 12 amino acids. Remarks on this clonotype: What it binds is unknown.

Each CDR3 protein gets one entry after TCRdb re-called the 5' RACE reads with MiXCR. The sample has more than 200,000 distinct CDR3 sequences, over 11% seen once. Sample: memory (CD45RO+) T cells sorted from blood. This sequence was found in a woman aged 18-35 years in good health. This chain connects TRBV6-6 to TRBJ2-7; D is unclear. The CDR3: CASSYRVREQYF. In DNA form, the CDR3 reads TGTGCCAGCAGTTATCGGGTCAGGGAGCAGTACTTC.